Described below is a single T cell receptor beta chain sequence and its context. Its target is unknown. The data derive from a study of T cells after yellow fever vaccination. The study's findings and limits: Researchers cautioned that FACS-sorted repertoires could harbor abundant clonotypes contaminating from the bulk population. A weaker but faster secondary response was observed, peaking on day 5 versus 15.

TCR cDNA, made by 5'RACE template switching, carried an added universal primer site and UMIs. TCRdb processed the 5' RACE reads anew with MiXCR; each CDR3 protein has one entry. The top ten clones hold 15% of a sample with some 670,000 distinct CDR3 sequences, 9% to 15% of them seen once. With 2 bases clipped from V and 6 bases from J, the junction kept 7 bases outside the gene matches. This CDR3 is 15 amino acids long. Germline loops: CDR1 LGHDT, CDR2 YNNKEL (reference sequence). The sample consisted of PBMCs, taken on the day of the yellow fever booster vaccination. The gene calls are TRBV3-1 and TRBJ2-7, with 10 bases identical to TRBD2. This TCR was recovered from a man younger than 40 who received the YFV17D yellow fever vaccine. CDR3: CASSQLAGGDGEQYF. The DNA of the CDR3 is TGTGCCAGCAGCCAATTAGCGGGAGGTGATGGCGAGCAGTACTTC.